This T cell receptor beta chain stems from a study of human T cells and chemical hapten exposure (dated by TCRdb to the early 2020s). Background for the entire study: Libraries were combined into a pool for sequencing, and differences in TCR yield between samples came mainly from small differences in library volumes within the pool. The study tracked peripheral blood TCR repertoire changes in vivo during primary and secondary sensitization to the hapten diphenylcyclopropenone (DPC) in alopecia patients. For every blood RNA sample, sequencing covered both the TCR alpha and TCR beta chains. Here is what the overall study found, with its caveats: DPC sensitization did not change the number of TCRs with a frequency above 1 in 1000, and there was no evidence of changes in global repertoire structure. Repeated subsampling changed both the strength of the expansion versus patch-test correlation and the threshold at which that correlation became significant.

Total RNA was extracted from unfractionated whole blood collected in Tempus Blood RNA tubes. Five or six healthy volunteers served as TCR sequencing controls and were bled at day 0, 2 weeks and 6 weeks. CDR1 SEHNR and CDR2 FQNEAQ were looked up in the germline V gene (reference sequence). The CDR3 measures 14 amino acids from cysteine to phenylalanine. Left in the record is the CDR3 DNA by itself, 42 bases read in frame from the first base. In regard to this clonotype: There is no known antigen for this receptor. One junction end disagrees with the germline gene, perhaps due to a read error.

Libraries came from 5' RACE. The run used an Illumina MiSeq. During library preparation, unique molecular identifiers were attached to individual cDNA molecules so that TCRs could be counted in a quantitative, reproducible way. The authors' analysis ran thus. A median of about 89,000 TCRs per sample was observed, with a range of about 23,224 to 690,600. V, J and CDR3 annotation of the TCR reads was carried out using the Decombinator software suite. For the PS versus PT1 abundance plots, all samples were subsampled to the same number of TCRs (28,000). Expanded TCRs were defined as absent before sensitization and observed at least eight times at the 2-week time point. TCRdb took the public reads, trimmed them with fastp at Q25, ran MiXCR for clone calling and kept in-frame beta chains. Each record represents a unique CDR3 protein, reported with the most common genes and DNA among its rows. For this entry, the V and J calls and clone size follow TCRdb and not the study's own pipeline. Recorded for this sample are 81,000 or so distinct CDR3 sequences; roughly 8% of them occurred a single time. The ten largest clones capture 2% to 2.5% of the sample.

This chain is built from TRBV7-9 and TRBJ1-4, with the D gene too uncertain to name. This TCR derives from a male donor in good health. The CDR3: CASSLDRENEELFF. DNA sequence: TGTGCCAGCAGCTTAGACAGAGAAAATGAAGAACTGTTTTTT. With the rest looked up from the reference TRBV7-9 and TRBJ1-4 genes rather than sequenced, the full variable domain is DTGVSQNPRHKITKRGQNVTFRCDPISEHNRLYWYRQTLGQGPEFLTYFQNEAQLEKSRLLSDRFSAERPKGSFSTLEIQRTEQGDSAMYLCASSLDRENEELFFGSGTQLSVL.